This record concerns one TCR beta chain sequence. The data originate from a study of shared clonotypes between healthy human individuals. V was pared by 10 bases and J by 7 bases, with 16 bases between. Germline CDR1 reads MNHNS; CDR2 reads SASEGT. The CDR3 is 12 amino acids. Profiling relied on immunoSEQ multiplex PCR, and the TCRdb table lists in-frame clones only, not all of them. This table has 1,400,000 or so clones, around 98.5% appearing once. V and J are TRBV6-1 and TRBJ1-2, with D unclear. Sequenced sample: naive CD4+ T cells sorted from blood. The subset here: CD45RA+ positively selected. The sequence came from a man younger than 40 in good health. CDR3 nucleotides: TGTGCCACCGATGCGAGACCCTTTGGCTACACCTTC. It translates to CATDARPFGYTF.